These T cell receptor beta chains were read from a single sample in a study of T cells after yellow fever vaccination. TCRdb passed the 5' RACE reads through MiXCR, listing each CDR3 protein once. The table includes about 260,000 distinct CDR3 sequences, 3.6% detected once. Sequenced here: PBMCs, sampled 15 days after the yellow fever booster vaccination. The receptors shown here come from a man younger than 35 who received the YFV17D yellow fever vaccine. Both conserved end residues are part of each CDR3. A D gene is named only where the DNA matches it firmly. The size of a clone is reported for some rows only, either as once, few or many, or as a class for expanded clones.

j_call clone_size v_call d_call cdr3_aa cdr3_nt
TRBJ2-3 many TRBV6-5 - CASRIPGAGDTQYF TGTGCCAGTAGGATCCCAGGGGCGGGAGATACGCAGTATTTT
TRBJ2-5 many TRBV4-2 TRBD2 CASSQDHPAGDDQETQYF TGTGCCAGCAGCCAAGACCACCCAGCGGGGGACGACCAAGAGACCCAGTACTTC
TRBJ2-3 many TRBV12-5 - CASGLGQGLNTQYF TGTGCTAGTGGTTTGGGCCAGGGGTTGAATACGCAGTATTTT
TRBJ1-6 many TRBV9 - CASSSSFRADNSPLHF TGTGCCAGCAGCAGTAGTTTTCGGGCGGATAATTCACCCCTCCACTTT
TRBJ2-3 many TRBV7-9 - CASSLGSLLGDTQYF TGTGCCAGCAGCTTAGGTTCCCTACTTGGCGATACGCAGTATTTT
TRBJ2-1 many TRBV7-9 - CASSLTSQNNEQFF TGTGCCAGCAGCTTAACTAGCCAAAACAATGAGCAGTTCTTC
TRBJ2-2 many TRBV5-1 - CASSLEAVRRELFF TGCGCCAGCAGCTTGGAGGCCGTCCGGAGGGAGCTGTTTTTT
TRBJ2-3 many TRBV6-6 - CASSYGRGVSSTDTQYF TGTGCCAGCAGTTACGGGCGGGGAGTTTCTAGCACAGATACGCAGTATTTT
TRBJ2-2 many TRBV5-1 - CASSLVTTGELFF TGCGCCAGCAGCTTGGTCACCACCGGGGAGCTGTTTTTT
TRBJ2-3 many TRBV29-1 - CSVDTTDTQYF TGCAGCGTTGATACCACAGATACGCAGTATTTT
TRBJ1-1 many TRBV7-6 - CASSEGPAGWNTEAFF TGTGCCAGCAGCGAAGGCCCCGCAGGATGGAACACTGAAGCTTTCTTT
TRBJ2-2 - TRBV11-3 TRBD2 CASSFMGGGPGELFF TGTGCCAGCAGCTTTATGGGGGGGGGTCCCGGGGAGCTGTTTTTT